This TCR beta chain was captured in a study of CD8 T cells in ankylosing spondylitis. Study conclusions and caveats: Ankylosing spondylitis blood seemed to carry a telltale TCR beta motif made of about 8 highly homologous variants. Enrichment of disease-linked clones was reportedly significant in matched ankylosing spondylitis synovial fluid.

One entry per CDR3 protein, called by TCRdb with MiXCR from the 5' RACE reads. The table shows fewer than 550,000 distinct CDR3 sequences, with roughly 5% occurring only once. There are many counts of this clonotype. Its antigen remains unidentified. The CDR3 is 13 amino acids. CDR1 is DFQATT and CDR2 is SNEGSKA in the germline V gene (reference sequence). J lost 3 bases, V lost 3 bases, and 3 bases had no gene match. Sequences were obtained from blood, either unsorted or a sorted T cell fraction (not recorded which). The clonotype originates from a male donor with ankylosing spondylitis. The gene calls are TRBV20-1 and TRBJ1-1, with 8 nucleotides matching TRBD1. CDR3 bases: TGCAGTGCTAGTCAGGGGGCGGACACTGAAGCTTTCTTT. Protein sequence: CSASQGADTEAFF.